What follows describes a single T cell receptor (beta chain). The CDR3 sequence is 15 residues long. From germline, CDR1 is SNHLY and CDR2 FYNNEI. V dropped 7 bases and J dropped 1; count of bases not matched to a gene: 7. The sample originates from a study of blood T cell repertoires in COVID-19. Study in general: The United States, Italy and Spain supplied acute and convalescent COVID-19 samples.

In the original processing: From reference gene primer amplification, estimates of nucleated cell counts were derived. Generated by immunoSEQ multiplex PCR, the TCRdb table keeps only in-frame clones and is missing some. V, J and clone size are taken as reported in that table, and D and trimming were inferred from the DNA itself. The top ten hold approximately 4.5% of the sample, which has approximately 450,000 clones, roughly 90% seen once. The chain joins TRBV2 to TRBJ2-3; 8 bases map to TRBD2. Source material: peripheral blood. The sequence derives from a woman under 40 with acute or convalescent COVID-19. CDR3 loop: CASTPSGGGTDTQYF. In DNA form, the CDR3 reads TGTGCCAGCACCCCCAGCGGGGGAGGCACAGATACGCAGTATTTT.